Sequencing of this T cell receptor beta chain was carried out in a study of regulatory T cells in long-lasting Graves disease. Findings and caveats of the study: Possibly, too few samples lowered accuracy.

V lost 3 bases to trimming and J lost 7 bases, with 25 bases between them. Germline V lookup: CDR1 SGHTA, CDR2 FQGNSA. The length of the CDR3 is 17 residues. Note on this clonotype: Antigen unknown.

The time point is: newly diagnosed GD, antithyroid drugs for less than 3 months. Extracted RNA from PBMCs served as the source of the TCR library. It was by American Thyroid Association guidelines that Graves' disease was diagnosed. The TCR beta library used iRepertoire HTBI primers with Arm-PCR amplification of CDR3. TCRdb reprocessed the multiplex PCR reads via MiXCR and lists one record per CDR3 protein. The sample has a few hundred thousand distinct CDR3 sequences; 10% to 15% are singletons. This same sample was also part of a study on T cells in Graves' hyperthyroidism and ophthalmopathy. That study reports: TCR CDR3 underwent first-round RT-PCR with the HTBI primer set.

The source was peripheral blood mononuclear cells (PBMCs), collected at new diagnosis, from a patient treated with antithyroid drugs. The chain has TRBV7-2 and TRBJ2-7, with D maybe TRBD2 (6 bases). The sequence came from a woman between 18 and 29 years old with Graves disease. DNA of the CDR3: TGTGCCAGCAGCTTGATTATGTCGACCCCGACTAGAAAAGAGCAGTACTTC. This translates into CASSLIMSTPTRKEQYF.